This is a list of T cell receptor beta chains from one sample in a study of shared T cell receptors in the human thymus. Profiling relied on immunoSEQ multiplex PCR, and the TCRdb table lists in-frame clones only, not all of them. The data show about 380,000 clones, roughly 94% seen once. The sequenced material came from thymocytes. The receptor source for this set is a human donor. Both conserved end residues are part of each CDR3. The D gene is left open where the match is weak. Size values are once, few and many counts, or a class for expanded clones, and some rows have none.

NA,TRBV5-6,NA,TRBJ2-5,TGTGCCACCCACCCAGGGAATAGAGGAGAGACCCAGTACTTC,CATHPGNRGETQYF
NA,TRBV14,once,TRBJ2-3,TGTGCCAGCAGCCAAGGGGGCACAGATACGCAGTATTTT,CASSQGGTDTQYF
TRBD1,TRBV4-1,NA,TRBJ2-2,TGCGCCAGCAGCCCCCCCGGACAGGGTGCCGGGGAGCTGTTTTTT,CASSPPGQGAGELFF
TRBD2,TRBV15,NA,TRBJ2-7,TGTGCCACCAGCACTTCGGACCTAGCGGGAGATTACGAGCAGTACTTC,CATSTSDLAGDYEQYF
NA,TRBV6-1,NA,TRBJ2-1,TGTGCCAGCAAGACATCGACAGCCTGGAATGAGCAGTTCTTC,CASKTSTAWNEQFF
NA,TRBV7-4,NA,TRBJ2-2,TGTGCCAGCAGCTTCAGACGGAGGGCCAGAACCGGGGAGCTGTTTTTT,CASSFRRRARTGELFF
NA,TRBV5-1,few,TRBJ2-2,TGCGCCAGCAGCTTGGGCACAGGGCTTCCCGGGGAGCTGTTTTTT,CASSLGTGLPGELFF
NA,TRBV4-1,NA,TRBJ2-7,TGCGCCAGCAGCCCAAACCAGGGGACCCCCTACGAGCAGTACTTC,CASSPNQGTPYEQYF
TRBD2,TRBV6-4,NA,TRBJ2-3,TGTGCCAGCAAATTCCAAGCGGGAGGCACAGATACGCAGTATTTT,CASKFQAGGTDTQYF
TRBD1,TRBV4-1,NA,TRBJ2-3,TGCGCCAGCAGCCAAGATGCCGGCAGGGGGTCTAGCACAGATACGCAGTATTTT,CASSQDAGRGSSTDTQYF
NA,TRBV5-5,NA,TRBJ2-1,TGTGCCAGCAGCTTGGGCTTCCGGCCGCTGGGGGGTGAGCAGTTCTTC,CASSLGFRPLGGEQFF
NA,TRBV4-3,NA,TRBJ2-2,TGCGCCAGCAGCCCCCGTAGAGGGGAGTGCACCGGGGAGCTGTTTTTT,CASSPRRGECTGELFF
TRBD2,TRBV28,NA,TRBJ2-2,TGTGCCAGCAGTTTATGCCGAATCGCCGGGACTAGCGGTAACACCGGGGAGCTGTTTTTT,CASSLCRIAGTSGNTGELFF
TRBD2,TRBV28,NA,TRBJ2-7,TGTGCCAGCAGTTTCCTTCTTAGCGGGAGCGAAGAAGCCGAGCAGTACTTC,CASSFLLSGSEEAEQYF
NA,TRBV6-1,NA,TRBJ1-1,TGTGCCAGCACGTGGGATGAGTACACTGAAGCTTTCTTT,CASTWDEYTEAFF
NA,TRBV15,NA,TRBJ2-4,TGTGCCACCAGCAGGAGCCAGCACACAGGAAGCAAAAACATTCAGTACTTC,CATSRSQHTGSKNIQYF
TRBD1,TRBV5-4,NA,TRBJ2-5,TGTGCCAGCAGCCCAACAGGGGGCAACCTAGAGACCCAGTACTTC,CASSPTGGNLETQYF
NA,TRBV29-1,NA,TRBJ2-1,TGCAGCGTTGATAGGCCCGTCAATGAGCAGTTCTTC,CSVDRPVNEQFF
NA,TRBV10-1,once,TRBJ2-2,TGCGCCAGCATGACGGGAATCGACACCGGGGAGCTGTTTTTT,CASMTGIDTGELFF
NA,TRBV21-1,NA,TRBJ2-1,TGTGCCAGCAGCACACCTAGAAGACAAACCCGGGAGCAGTTCTTC,CASSTPRRQTREQFF
NA,TRBV19,NA,TRBJ2-3,TGTGCCAGTAGTACTGAGGGTTCCACAGATACGCAGTATTTT,CASSTEGSTDTQYF
TRBD1,TRBV5-8,NA,TRBJ2-7,TGTGCCAGCAGCTTGGGTGACCCATCACAGGGGGAGGCATCCTACGAGCAGTACTTC,CASSLGDPSQGEASYEQYF
NA,TRBV27,NA,TRBJ2-7,TGTGCCAGCAGTTTCGCGCCGCCTAGATACCACTACGAGCAGTACTTC,CASSFAPPRYHYEQYF
NA,TRBV10-1,NA,TRBJ2-6,TGCGCCAGCAGTGAGTCGAGGGGGAACGGGGCCAACGTCCTGACTTTC,CASSESRGNGANVLTF
TRBD1,TRBV30,once,TRBJ1-1,TGTGCCTGGAGTGTATTTGCCCAATGGACAGGGAAAGGGGACGCTTTCTTT,CAWSVFAQWTGKGDAFF
NA,TRBV30,NA,TRBJ1-5,TGTGCCTGGAGTGTACATGGGAGCCCTGACAATAGCAATCAGCCCCAGCATTTT,CAWSVHGSPDNSNQPQHF
NA,TRBV12-5,NA,TRBJ2-3,TGTGCTAGTGGTCCCACGCCAGAGACAGATACGCAGTATTTT,CASGPTPETDTQYF
NA,TRBV27,NA,TRBJ2-1,TGTGCCAGCATTACGACCAGGGGTGAGCAGTTCTTC,CASITTRGEQFF
TRBD1,TRBV9,NA,TRBJ2-1,TGTGCCAGCAGCGCGGGACAGGGGGCGCGGAGGGCCTCCTACAATGAGCAGTTCTTC,CASSAGQGARRASYNEQFF
NA,TRBV27,once,TRBJ1-1,TGTGCCAGCAGCATACAGCAAAAGAACACTGAAGCTTTCTTT,CASSIQQKNTEAFF
NA,TRBV28,NA,TRBJ2-7,TGTGCCAGCACCTCAAGGTTCGGGGACCCCTACGAGCAGTACTTC,CASTSRFGDPYEQYF
TRBD2,TRBV5-1,NA,TRBJ2-1,TGCGCCAGCAGCTTGGTACCGGGACTAGCGGGATCTTACAATGAGCAGTTCTTC,CASSLVPGLAGSYNEQFF
TRBD2,TRBV27,NA,TRBJ2-7,TGTGCCAGCAGTTTATCGCCGGGTAGCGGGAGGTACTACGAGCAGTACTTC,CASSLSPGSGRYYEQYF
NA,TRBV6-9,NA,TRBJ2-3,TGTGCCAGCAGTTATTGTAGGTTTTATCTCACAGATACGCAGTATTTT,CASSYCRFYLTDTQYF
TRBD2,TRBV4-1,NA,TRBJ2-7,TGCGCCAGCAGCGCGCGCCCGGGACTAGCGGGAGACCTCGAGCAGTACTTC,CASSARPGLAGDLEQYF
NA,TRBV6-1,once,TRBJ2-3,TGTGCCAGCAGTGGGGCTCTGGTGAATCCGGAGGTCACAGATACGCAGTATTTT,CASSGALVNPEVTDTQYF
TRBD2,TRBV6-1,once,TRBJ2-1,TGTGCCAGCAGTGACCTAGGGAAAAGGTGGACTAGTATTAATGAGCAGTTCTTC,CASSDLGKRWTSINEQFF
NA,TRBV19,once,TRBJ2-3,TGTGCCAGTAGTATAGATCATCAGGGCAGGCGCACAGATACGCAGTATTTT,CASSIDHQGRRTDTQYF
TRBD1,TRBV16,NA,TRBJ1-3,TGTGCCAGCAGCCCAACAGGGGGCACAGGAAACACCATATATTTT,CASSPTGGTGNTIYF
TRBD2,TRBV7-9,NA,TRBJ2-7,TGTGCCAGCAGCCTTTCGGGACTAGCCGCGGCCTACGAGCAGTACTTC,CASSLSGLAAAYEQYF
TRBD2,TRBV28,few,TRBJ2-1,TGTGCCAGCAGGAGGGGACTAGCGGGAGACGATGAGCAGTTCTTC,CASRRGLAGDDEQFF